These 27 T cell receptor beta chains were sequenced from one sample in a study of Tregs in tolerant kidney transplant recipients. Measured with immunoSEQ multiplex PCR; TCRdb has only the in-frame clones, and not every one. The data contain tens of thousands of clones, roughly 95% of them singletons. No cognate antigen is known for these TCRs. The source material was Tregs from blood cultured with allogeneic cells. The receptors derive from a human donor in good health.

This chain uses TRBV6-4 with TRBJ1-2, with a tentative D call TRBD1 (5 bases). CDR1 is MRHNA and CDR2 is SNTAGT in the germline V gene. The CDR3 is 15 residues long. Trimming stripped 5 bases from V and 8 bases from J, with 21 bases between. The CDR3 sequence is CASSPLMTGQGGYTF. The CDR3 DNA is TGTGCCAGCAGTCCTCTAATGACCGGGCAGGGCGGCTACACCTTC.

The V gene is TRBV7-3, the J gene TRBJ1-6; tentative D call: TRBD1 (6 bases). Germline-derived CDR1 and CDR2 are SGHTA and FQGTGA. The CDR3 extends over 14 amino acids. Between the trimmed V and J ends, which lost 2 bases and 9 bases, there was a span of 11 bases. CDR3 in amino acids: CASSLYREASPLHF. The CDR3 DNA follows: TGTGCCAGCAGCTTATACAGGGAGGCTTCACCCCTCCACTTT.

V and J are TRBV19 and TRBJ2-3; the match to TRBD2 covers 8 bases. Unmatched junction bases numbered 7, after V lost 7 bases and J lost 1 base. This CDR3 is built from 15 residues. Germline CDR1 LNHDA, CDR2 SQIVND (reference sequence). This chain's CDR3 is CASTIGAGGTDTQYF. The DNA for the CDR3 is TGTGCCAGTACCATTGGAGCGGGGGGCACAGATACGCAGTATTTT.

This rearrangement joins TRBV5-1 to TRBJ2-1, with D perhaps TRBD2 (6 bases). With 4 bases removed from V and 3 bases from J, the gap between germline ends came to 11 bases. Germline CDR1 reads SGHRS; CDR2 reads YFSETQ. This CDR3 contains 14 residues. For the CDR3, the DNA is TGCGCCAGCAGCAAGGGCGGGGTCTACAATGAGCAGTTCTTC. This translates into CASSKGGVYNEQFF.

The chain's CDR3 is CASSPGGGVRSEQFF. The CDR3 coding sequence is TGTGCCAGCAGCCCCGGGGGGGGAGTGAGGAGTGAGCAGTTCTTC. V and J are TRBV7-2 and TRBJ2-1, with TRBD2 matching 8 bases. J was trimmed by 9 bases and V by 5 bases; bases with no gene match: 12. Germline CDR1 reads SGHTA; CDR2 reads FQGNSA. CDR3 size: 15 residues.

The chain combines TRBV27 with TRBJ2-2; D is uncertain. This CDR3 has 18 residues. V shed 0 bases and J shed 0 bases, with 14 bases lying between them. Germline-derived CDR1 and CDR2 are MNHEY and SMNVEV (reference sequence). The DNA for the CDR3 is TGTGCCAGCAGTTTATCGATTGTGTCAGACACGAACACCGGGGAGCTGTTTTTT. Its protein product is CASSLSIVSDTNTGELFF.

The V and J genes are TRBV20-1 and TRBJ1-1; tentative D call: TRBD1 (6 bases). The CDR3 totals 11 residues. The ends were cut back, 7 bases at V and 9 bases at J, with 15 bases in the middle. From germline, CDR1 is DFQATT and CDR2 SNEGSKA (reference sequence). CDR3 loop: CSVPTGGQAFF. DNA for the CDR3: TGCAGTGTTCCTACCGGGGGCCAAGCTTTCTTT.

This sequence joins TRBV7-2 and TRBJ2-5, with D perhaps assigned TRBD1 or TRBD2 (5 bases each). V was cut by 2 bases and J by 0 bases, with 10 bases left in between. From germline, CDR1 is SGHTA and CDR2 FQGNSA. The CDR3 contains 15 residues. The CDR3 bases are TGTGCCAGCAGCTTAATGGGGGTAAACCAAGAGACCCAGTACTTC. Translated: CASSLMGVNQETQYF.

The rearrangement joins TRBV6-5 to TRBJ2-5, with D maybe TRBD2 (6 bases). From germline, CDR1 is MNHEY and CDR2 SVGAGI. The CDR3 sequence is 12 residues long. Trimming took off 5 bases at V and 7 bases at J, with 11 bases between the two ends. The CDR3 here is CASSQGLLTQYF. DNA of the CDR3: TGTGCCAGCAGTCAGGGACTGCTGACCCAGTACTTC.

The chain links TRBV7-6 to TRBJ1-1; D may be TRBD1 (5 bases). The V end lost 4 bases, the J end lost 1 base, and 10 bases lay between the germline ends. Per the germline V gene, CDR1 is SGHVS and CDR2 is FNYEAQ. The CDR3 contains 14 residues. The CDR3: CASSYGHSNTEAFF. CDR3 nucleotide sequence: TGTGCCAGCAGCTACGGACATTCGAACACTGAAGCTTTCTTT.

The CDR3 nucleotides are TGTGCCAGCAGAGGGACAGGGAGCTCGTATGGCTACACCTTC. Residues: CASRGTGSSYGYTF. The chain joins TRBV6-5 to TRBJ1-2; the match to TRBD1 covers 9 bases. With 6 bases clipped from V and 5 bases from J, the junction kept 7 bases outside the gene matches. CDR1 is MNHEY, CDR2 SVGAGI, per germline. There are 14 residues in the CDR3.

The chain carries TRBV15 and TRBJ2-7; 13 nucleotides agree with TRBD2. This CDR3 has 16 amino acids. CDR1 is LNHNV and CDR2 is YYDKDF in the germline V gene (reference sequence). With V trimmed by 1 base and J by 5 bases, 5 bases remained unmatched. CDR3 DNA sequence: TGTGCCACCAGCAGAGCGGGAGGACTAGCGGGAGACGAGCAGTACTTC. Its translation: CATSRAGGLAGDEQYF.

This sequence joins TRBV7-2 and TRBJ2-7, with D unclear. The CDR3 spans 14 residues. Germline CDR1 is SGHTA and CDR2 is FQGNSA. Between the trimmed V and J ends, which lost 5 bases and 10 bases, there was a span of 21 bases. CDR3 loop: CASSIQLGPYSQYF. CDR3 DNA: TGTGCCAGCAGCATTCAACTCGGGCCCTATAGTCAGTACTTC.

The rearrangement joins TRBV13 to TRBJ2-7; TRBD2 matches 9 bases. J gave up 4 bases and V 5 bases, and 9 bases lay outside the gene matches. Germline V gene data show CDR1 as PRHDT and CDR2 as FYEKMQ (reference sequence). The CDR3 covers 15 residues. The CDR3 DNA follows: TGTGCCAGCAGCGCAACCGGGACTAGCCGGTACGAGCAGTACTTC. It is translated as CASSATGTSRYEQYF. The full variable domain, rest sourced from reference TRBV13 and TRBJ2-7, is AAGVIQSPRHLIKEKRETATLKCYPIPRHDTVYWYQQGPGQDPQFLISFYEKMQSDKGSIPDRFSAQQFSDYHSELNMSSLELGDSALYFCASSATGTSRYEQYFGPGTRLTVT.

The chain joins TRBV11-3 to TRBJ2-3, with unresolved D. The CDR3 length is 15 residues. Germline loops: CDR1 SGHNT, CDR2 YENEEA. V lost 1 base and J 0 bases, leaving 8 bases between the germline ends. The CDR3 DNA follows: TGTGCCAGCAGCTTAGTAGGGCATAGCACAGATACGCAGTATTTT. It specifies CASSLVGHSTDTQYF.

The CDR3 region is CASSARLAGPSTDTQYF. In nucleotides, the CDR3 is TGTGCCAGCAGCGCAAGACTAGCGGGACCGAGCACAGATACGCAGTATTTT. This sequence joins TRBV5-5 and TRBJ2-3; TRBD2 aligns across 11 bases. The CDR3 contains 17 residues. Trimming at V came to 4 bases and at J to 0 bases, leaving 7 bases not matched to a gene. Germline CDR1 reads SGHKS; CDR2 reads YYEKEE (reference sequence).

This chain links TRBV5-6 with TRBJ1-5, with unresolved D. The CDR3 is 13 residues long. The V end was cut by 2 bases, the J end by 7 bases, with 10 bases between. Germline CDR1 SGHDT, CDR2 YYEEEE. This CDR3 is CASSLREGQPQHF. CDR3 bases: TGTGCCAGCAGCTTAAGAGAGGGCCAGCCCCAGCATTTT. Drawing the rest from reference TRBV5-6 and TRBJ1-5, the complete variable domain is DAGVTQSPTHLIKTRGQQVTLRCSPKSGHDTVSWYQQALGQGPQFIFQYYEEEERQRGNFPDRFSGHQFPNYSSELNVNALLLGDSALYLCASSLREGQPQHFGDGTRLSIL.

The rearrangement uses TRBV6-5 and TRBJ1-1, with 8 bases fitting TRBD1. CDR1 is MNHEY and CDR2 is SVGAGI in the germline V gene. The CDR3 length is 15 residues. The V segment lost 6 bases and the J segment 4 bases; nucleotides outside the gene matches: 10. The CDR3 here is CASRPGQGSSTEAFF. CDR3 bases: TGTGCCAGCAGGCCCGGACAGGGTTCGAGCACTGAAGCTTTCTTT.

The rearrangement joins TRBV18 to TRBJ1-3; D is unclear. Germline-derived CDR1 and CDR2 are KGHSH and LQKENI. Trimming left V 5 bases short and J 0 bases short, with 14 bases between. There are 16 residues in the CDR3. This CDR3 reads CASSWQHSFSGNTIYF. In DNA, the CDR3 is TGTGCCAGCTCATGGCAACACAGCTTCTCTGGAAACACCATATATTTT.

The chain employs TRBV30 and TRBJ1-2, with D unresolved. This CDR3 region has 13 residues. Trimming left V 7 bases short and J 1 base short, with 13 bases between. Germline V gene sequence: CDR1 GTSNPN, CDR2 SVGIG (reference sequence). CDR3 sequence (DNA): TGTGCCTTTCAACCGGGCCTTAACTATGGCTACACCTTC. This translates into CAFQPGLNYGYTF.

The rearrangement links TRBV6-6 to TRBJ1-1, with D possibly being TRBD1 (6 bases). This CDR3 contains 13 residues. V was cut by 2 bases and J by 3 bases, with 7 bases left in between. In germline, CDR1 is MNHNY, CDR2 SVGAGI (reference sequence). The CDR3 region is CASSYRGDTEAFF. CDR3 nucleotide sequence: TGTGCCAGCAGTTACAGGGGGGACACTGAAGCTTTCTTT.

This clone was detected only once. CDR3 loop: CASSQEGAGRSFEQFF. CDR3 DNA: TGTGCCAGCAGCCAAGAGGGGGCCGGGCGCTCCTTTGAGCAGTTCTTC. J is TRBJ2-1 and V is TRBV4-2; D perhaps matches TRBD1 (6 bases). In germline, CDR1 is LGHNA, CDR2 YNFKEQ. Trimming removed 0 bases at V and 9 bases at J, with 18 bases between. The CDR3 totals 16 residues.

The CDR3 protein is CASSPPNRATNEKLFF. As DNA, the CDR3 is TGTGCCAGCAGCCCGCCAAACAGAGCAACTAATGAAAAACTGTTTTTT. The V call is TRBV7-8, the J call TRBJ1-4; D remains unclear. V was cut by 5 bases and J by 0 bases, with 13 bases left in between. From germline, CDR1 is SGHVS and CDR2 FQNEAQ. This CDR3 spans 16 amino acids.

This chain links TRBV5-1 with TRBJ2-1, with D perhaps matching TRBD1 (5 bases). The CDR3 consists of 18 residues. V was shortened by 0 bases and J by 4 bases, with 20 bases between the two germline ends. The germline V gene encodes CDR1 SGHRS and CDR2 YFSETQ. CDR3 DNA sequence: TGCGCCAGCAGCTTGGACCCGCGGTTGGTAGGGGAATACAATGAGCAGTTCTTC. This codes for CASSLDPRLVGEYNEQFF.

V gene TRBV11-2 combines with J gene TRBJ1-2; D is unclear. With 3 bases removed from V and 8 bases from J, the gap between germline ends came to 16 bases. This CDR3 is built from 14 residues. The germline gives CDR1 SGHAT, CDR2 FQNNGV. The CDR3 region has the DNA TGTGCCAGCAGCTTGGGAAGAGGACCGGGGGGCTACACCTTC. Residues: CASSLGRGPGGYTF.

V is TRBV9 and J is TRBJ2-1; D not certain. V lost 1 base to trimming and J lost 6 bases, with 8 bases between them. CDR1 is SGDLS and CDR2 is YYNGEE in the germline V gene. CDR3 length: 13 amino acids. The CDR3 loop reads CASSVLAPNEQFF. The CDR3 DNA is TGTGCCAGCAGCGTACTGGCCCCCAATGAGCAGTTCTTC. Looking up the rest from reference TRBV9 and TRBJ2-1 gives the full variable domain: DSGVTQTPKHLITATGQRVTLRCSPRSGDLSVYWYQQSLDQGLQFLIQYYNGEERAKGNILERFSAQQFPDLHSELNLSSLELGDSALYFCASSVLAPNEQFFGPGTRLTVL.

The V and J genes are TRBV6-5 and TRBJ2-7, with TRBD1 matching 7 bases. Germline CDR1 MNHEY, CDR2 SVGAGI. With V trimmed by 3 bases and J by 8 bases, 10 bases remained unmatched. The CDR3 contains 14 residues. The CDR3 is CASSYGQVPTKQYF. CDR3 nucleotides: TGTGCCAGCAGTTATGGACAGGTTCCTACGAAGCAGTACTTC.